This entry is about one T cell receptor beta chain. Within its sample, this clone is medium-sized (0.01 to 0.1%). Which antigen it targets is not known. No much larger clonotype is one base removed from it; base qualities were not supplied. V is cut back by 0 bases and J by 2 bases, with 8 bases in the junction unmatched. Taken from cysteine to phenylalanine, the CDR3 has 16 residues. The retained sequence is limited to the CDR3, 48 bases, with the frame set at the first base. Sequences SGHRS (CDR1) and YFSETQ (CDR2) are obtained from the germline V gene. The Qiagen DNeasy kit was used to extract genomic DNA both from unsorted PBMCs and from the negatively selected CD4+ and CD8+ fractions. TCR beta CDR3 regions were amplified by immunoSEQ multiplex PCR using primers annealing to V and J segments. A synthetic immune receptor repertoire was used to minimize amplification bias, and any residual bias was removed computationally once sequencing was done. In the paper's pipeline: Repertoire diversity was quantified as the Shannon entropy index using custom Python scripts. The unsorted, CD4+ and CD8+ repertoires were each analyzed separately, with the exception of combined analyses, where CD4+ and CD8+ sequences were merged in silico. A clone counted as expanded when the clone's frequency after treatment rose at least 2-fold relative to C1D1, and clones undetected at baseline were given a pseudocount of 0.5. Singleton clones were defined as clones with 0 or 1 copy at C1D1, and non-singleton clones were defined as clones with 2 or more copies. By matching protein sequences in sorted samples from the same patient, clones expanded in unsorted samples were annotated as CD4+, CD8+ or unknown. Diversity changes from C1D1 to C4D1 were tested in paired samples using Wilcoxon tests. What TCRdb holds here is the immuneACCESS table cut down to in-frame rearrangements. Part of the clones is not present; checked against another copy, under half of the missing clones reflect an unresolved V gene, and the others are unexplained. V and J calls and clone size are as listed in that table; D and trimming were resolved from the DNA. The sample table holds some 23,000 clones, of which about 71% were seen once. The ten largest clones add up to over 15% of the sample.

This sample's time point label indicates: cycle 1 day 1 (C1D1), immediately before nivolumab initiation. Every trial patient had relapsed after autologous stem cell transplantation, and cohorts A, B and C differed in prior brentuximab vedotin exposure. A total of over 50 patients with relapsed/refractory classical Hodgkin lymphoma made up the trial cohort, and each patient's best overall response was complete response, partial response or progressive disease. Trial patients were treated with single-agent nivolumab in the multi-cohort phase II CheckMate 205 trial. An independent review committee assessed best overall response by applying the 2007 International Working Group response criteria. PBMCs from the trial were collected at three points: immediately before nivolumab initiation (C1D1), and during therapy at cycle 2 day 1 and cycle 4 day 1. Peripheral blood was collected in 8 mL Vacutainer Cell Preparation Tubes, from which PBMCs were isolated by centrifugation and then cryopreserved.

These data originate in a study of PD-1 blockade in classical Hodgkin lymphoma (dated by TCRdb to 2020 to 2021). About the full investigation: Nivolumab dosing was 3 mg/kg intravenously every 2 weeks, continuing until either disease progression or unacceptable toxicity. A peripheral blood immune signature of response to PD-1 blockade in classical Hodgkin lymphoma was defined using TCR beta sequencing and CyTOF. On the study overall, not on this receptor specifically: Trial patients achieving complete response had baseline diversity similar to newly diagnosed patients, whereas partial responders and progressors had significantly lower diversity. Baseline TCR diversity was reported to be lower in newly diagnosed patients than in healthy donors and to be lower still in relapsed/refractory patients. Lower diversity was observed in patients in whom nivolumab was started less than 1 year after ASCT, and these patients were excluded from later analyses so that confounding by immune reconstitution would be avoided. A significant rise by C4D1 was seen in CD4+ but not CD8+ TCR diversity (p=0.0027 vs p=0.16), with the rise being most apparent in complete responders (p=0.02). Only a single clinical trial cohort was studied, and what caused the repertoire differences, possibly disease activity or prior therapy, remained undefined.

Sequencing used peripheral blood mononuclear cells (PBMCs), obtained at baseline. The sequence was obtained from a human donor with classical Hodgkin lymphoma. This chain is built from TRBV5-1 and TRBJ2-7; 7 bases in the middle match TRBD2. The sequence in DNA is TGCGCCAGCAGCTTGGGCGGGGGAACTTTGACCTACGAGCAGTACTTC. This codes for CASSLGGGTLTYEQYF. The full variable domain, with segments outside the CDR3 supplied by the reference TRBV5-1 and TRBJ2-7 proteins, appears as KAGVTQTPRYLIKTRGQQVTLSCSPISGHRSVSWYQQTPGQGLQFLFEYFSETQRNKGNFPGRFSGRQFSNSRSEMNVSTLELGDSALYLCASSLGGGTLTYEQYFGPGTRLTVT.